The present entry profiles one T cell receptor beta chain with its context. No antigen is known for it. Version v3.0 of the immunoSEQ assay ran at survey level. Clones were sequenced by immunoSEQ multiplex PCR, and TCRdb holds only the in-frame ones, with some missing. Of nearly 50,000 clones listed, under 90% are singletons. The data belong to a study of long-term antiretroviral therapy in people with HIV. Overall study findings and caveats: Clones expanded before ART dominated the repertoire at all time points.

The CDR3 sequence is 15 residues long. With 10 bases clipped from V and 0 bases from J, the junction kept 8 bases outside the gene matches. From germline, CDR1 is MDHEN and CDR2 SYDVKM. The TCR sequence derives from a woman younger than 30 with HIV. The source was unsorted PBMCs, collected 0.8 years after starting antiretroviral therapy. The chain is built from TRBV28 and TRBJ1-5; 8 bases are shared with TRBD1. CDR3 coding DNA: TGTGCCATCCCCGGGACAGGCCCTAGCAATCAGCCCCAGCATTTT. This translates into CAIPGTGPSNQPQHF.